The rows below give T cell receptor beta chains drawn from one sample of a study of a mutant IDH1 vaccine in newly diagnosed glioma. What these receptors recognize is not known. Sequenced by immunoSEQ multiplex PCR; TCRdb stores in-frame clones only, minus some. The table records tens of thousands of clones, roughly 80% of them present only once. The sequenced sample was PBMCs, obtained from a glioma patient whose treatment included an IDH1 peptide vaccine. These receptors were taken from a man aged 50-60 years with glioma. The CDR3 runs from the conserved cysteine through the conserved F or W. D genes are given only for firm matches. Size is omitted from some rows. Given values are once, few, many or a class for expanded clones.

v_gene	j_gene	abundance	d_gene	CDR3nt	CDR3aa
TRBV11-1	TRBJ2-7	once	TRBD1	TGTGCCAGCAGCCCGGACAGGGGGTACGAGCAGTACTTC	CASSPDRGYEQYF
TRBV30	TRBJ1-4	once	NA	TGTGCCTGGAGTGTCCAAACAGGTGAAAAACTGTTTTTT	CAWSVQTGEKLFF
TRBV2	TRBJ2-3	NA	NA	TGTGCCAGCCTAGGGGGGGTGGGCACAGATACGCAGTATTTT	CASLGGVGTDTQYF
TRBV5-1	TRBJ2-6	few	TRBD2	TGCGCCAGCAGCTCCCTAGCGGGAGATCCTGGGGCCAACGTCCTGACTTTC	CASSSLAGDPGANVLTF
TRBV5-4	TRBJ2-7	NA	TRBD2	TGTGCCAGCAGCTTGGTCCGTGGGACTAAAGACTTC	CASSLVRGTKDF
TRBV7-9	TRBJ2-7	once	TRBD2	TGTGCCAGCAGCTCCCGGGGGACTAGCTACGAGCAGTACTTC	CASSSRGTSYEQYF
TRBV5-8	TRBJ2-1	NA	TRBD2	TGTGCCAGCAGCGGGACTAGCGGGCGCCTGGGGGAGCAGTTCTTC	CASSGTSGRLGEQFF
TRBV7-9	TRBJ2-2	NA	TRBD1	TGTGCCAGCAGCCCTCTCTGGGACAGGGATCCCGGGGAGCTGTTTTTT	CASSPLWDRDPGELFF
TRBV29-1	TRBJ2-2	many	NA	TGCAGCGTTGATTTTACAGGGACCGGGGAGCTGTTTTTT	CSVDFTGTGELFF
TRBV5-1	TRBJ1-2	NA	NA	TGCGCCAGCAGCTTGAGGCCGAACTATGGCTACACCTTC	CASSLRPNYGYTF
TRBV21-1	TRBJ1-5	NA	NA	TGTGCCAGCAGCAATAGAGCTAGGGTGGGACGTCAGCCCCAGCATTTT	CASSNRARVGRQPQHF
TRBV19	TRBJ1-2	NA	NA	TGTGCCAGTAGGACCCCCTCGGCGGGTACTAACTATGGCTACACCTTC	CASRTPSAGTNYGYTF
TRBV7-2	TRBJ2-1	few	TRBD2	TGTGCCAGCAGCCGGACTAGCGGGAGGCACAATGAGCAGTTCTTC	CASSRTSGRHNEQFF
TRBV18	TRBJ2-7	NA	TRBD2	TGTGCCAGCTCCCCAGCGGGGGTGGACTACGAGCAGTACTTC	CASSPAGVDYEQYF
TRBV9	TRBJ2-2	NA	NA	TGTGCCAGCAGCCCAAGGACAGCTCCCACCGGGGAGCTGTTTTTT	CASSPRTAPTGELFF
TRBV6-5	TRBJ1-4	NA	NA	TGTGCCAGCAGGCTGCAAGGTAGTCCTGAAAAACTGTTTTTT	CASRLQGSPEKLFF
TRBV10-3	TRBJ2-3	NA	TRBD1	TGTGCCATCAGTGTTGACAGGGTAGGGGATACGCAGTATTTT	CAISVDRVGDTQYF